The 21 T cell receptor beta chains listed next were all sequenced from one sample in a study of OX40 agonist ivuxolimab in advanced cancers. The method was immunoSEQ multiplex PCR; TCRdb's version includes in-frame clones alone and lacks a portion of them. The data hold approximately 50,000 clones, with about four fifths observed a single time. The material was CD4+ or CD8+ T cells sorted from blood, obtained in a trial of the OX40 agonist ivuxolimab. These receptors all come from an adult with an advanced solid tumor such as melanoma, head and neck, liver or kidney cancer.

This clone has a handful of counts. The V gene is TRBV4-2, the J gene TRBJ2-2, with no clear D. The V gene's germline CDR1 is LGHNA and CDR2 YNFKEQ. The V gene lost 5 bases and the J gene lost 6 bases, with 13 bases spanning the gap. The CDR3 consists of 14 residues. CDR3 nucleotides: TGTGCCAGCAGCTCCGAGACTTTGGCCGGGGAGCTGTTTTTT. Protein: CASSSETLAGELFF.

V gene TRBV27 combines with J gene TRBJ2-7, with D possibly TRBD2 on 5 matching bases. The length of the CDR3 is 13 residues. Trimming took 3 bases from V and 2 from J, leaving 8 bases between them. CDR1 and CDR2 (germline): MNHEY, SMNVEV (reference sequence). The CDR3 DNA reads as TGTGCCAGCAGTTTGCCGGGGACCTACGAGCAGTACTTC. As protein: CASSLPGTYEQYF.

The CDR3 DNA is TGCGCCAGCAGCCAAGAAAACAAACAGAACACTGAAGCTTTCTTT. It is translated as CASSQENKQNTEAFF. The chain links TRBV4-1 to TRBJ1-1; no firm D call. V was shortened by 0 bases and J by 1 base, with 9 bases between the two germline ends. Germline values: CDR1 MGHRA, CDR2 YSYEKL. This CDR3 contains 15 residues.

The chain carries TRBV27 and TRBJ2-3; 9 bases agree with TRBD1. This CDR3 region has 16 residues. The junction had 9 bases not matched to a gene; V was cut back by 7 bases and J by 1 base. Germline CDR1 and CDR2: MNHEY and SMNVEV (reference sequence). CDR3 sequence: CASTHRRDRGTDTQYF. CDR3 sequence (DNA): TGTGCCAGCACCCACCGGCGGGACAGGGGCACAGATACGCAGTATTTT.

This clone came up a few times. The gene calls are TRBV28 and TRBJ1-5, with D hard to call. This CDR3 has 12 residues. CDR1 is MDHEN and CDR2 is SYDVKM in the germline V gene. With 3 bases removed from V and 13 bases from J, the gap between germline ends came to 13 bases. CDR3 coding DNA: TGTGCCAGCAGTTTTACGCAGGAACGACAGCATTTT. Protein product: CASSFTQERQHF.

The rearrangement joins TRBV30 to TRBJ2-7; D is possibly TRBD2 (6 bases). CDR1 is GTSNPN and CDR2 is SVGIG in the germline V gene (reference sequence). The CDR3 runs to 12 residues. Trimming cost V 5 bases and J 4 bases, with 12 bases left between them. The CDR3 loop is CAWGTGVYEQYF. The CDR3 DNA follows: TGTGCCTGGGGGACGGGGGTATACGAGCAGTACTTC.

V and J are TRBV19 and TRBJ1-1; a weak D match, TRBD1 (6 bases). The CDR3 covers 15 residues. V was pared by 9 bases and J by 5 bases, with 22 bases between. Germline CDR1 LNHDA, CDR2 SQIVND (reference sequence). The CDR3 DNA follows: TGTGCCAGCCAACAGAAAGGGGGGGAGATGACTGAAGCTTTCTTT. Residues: CASQQKGGEMTEAFF.

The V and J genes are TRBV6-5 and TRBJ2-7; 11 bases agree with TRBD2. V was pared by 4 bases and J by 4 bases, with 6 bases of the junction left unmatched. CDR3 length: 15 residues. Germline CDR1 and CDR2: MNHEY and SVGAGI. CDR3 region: CASSSLLAGAYEQYF. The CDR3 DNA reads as TGTGCCAGCAGTTCCCTACTAGCGGGAGCTTACGAGCAGTACTTC.

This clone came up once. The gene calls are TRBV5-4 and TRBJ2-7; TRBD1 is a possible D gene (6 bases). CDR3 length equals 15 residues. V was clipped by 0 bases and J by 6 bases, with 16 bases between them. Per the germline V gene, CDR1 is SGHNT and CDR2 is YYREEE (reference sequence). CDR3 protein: CASSLGARRGFEQYF. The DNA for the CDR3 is TGTGCCAGCAGCTTGGGGGCCCGAAGGGGGTTCGAGCAGTACTTC.

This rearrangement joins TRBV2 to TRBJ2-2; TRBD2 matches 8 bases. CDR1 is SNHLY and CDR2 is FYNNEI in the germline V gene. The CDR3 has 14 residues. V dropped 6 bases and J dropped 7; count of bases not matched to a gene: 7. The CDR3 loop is CASSKAGVSGELFF. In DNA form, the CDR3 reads TGTGCCAGCAGCAAAGCGGGGGTTAGCGGGGAGCTGTTTTTT.

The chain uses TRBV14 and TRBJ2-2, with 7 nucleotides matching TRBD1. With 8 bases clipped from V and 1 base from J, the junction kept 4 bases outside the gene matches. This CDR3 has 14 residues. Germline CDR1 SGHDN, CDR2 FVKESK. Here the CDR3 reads CASRYRGNTGELFF. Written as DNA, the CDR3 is TGTGCCAGCCGATACAGGGGGAACACCGGGGAGCTGTTTTTT.

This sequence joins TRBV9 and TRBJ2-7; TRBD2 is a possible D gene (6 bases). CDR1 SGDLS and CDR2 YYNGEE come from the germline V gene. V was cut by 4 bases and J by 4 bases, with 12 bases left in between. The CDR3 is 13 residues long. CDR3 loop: CASSPLGLYEQYF. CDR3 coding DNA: TGTGCCAGCAGCCCCCTGGGACTTTACGAGCAGTACTTC. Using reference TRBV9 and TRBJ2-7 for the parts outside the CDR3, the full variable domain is DSGVTQTPKHLITATGQRVTLRCSPRSGDLSVYWYQQSLDQGLQFLIQYYNGEERAKGNILERFSAQQFPDLHSELNLSSLELGDSALYFCASSPLGLYEQYFGPGTRLTVT.

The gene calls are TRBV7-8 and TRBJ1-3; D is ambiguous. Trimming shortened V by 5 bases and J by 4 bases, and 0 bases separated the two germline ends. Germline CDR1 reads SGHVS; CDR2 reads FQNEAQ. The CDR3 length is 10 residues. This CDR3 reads CASSGNTIYF. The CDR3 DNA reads TGTGCCAGCAGCGGAAACACCATATATTTT.

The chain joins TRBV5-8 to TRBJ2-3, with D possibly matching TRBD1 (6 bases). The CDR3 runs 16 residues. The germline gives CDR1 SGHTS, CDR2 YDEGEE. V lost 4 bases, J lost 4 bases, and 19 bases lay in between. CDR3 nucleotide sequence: TGTGCCAGCAGCGACCCTTCGGGACACGGAGCAGATACGCAGTATTTT. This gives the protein CASSDPSGHGADTQYF.

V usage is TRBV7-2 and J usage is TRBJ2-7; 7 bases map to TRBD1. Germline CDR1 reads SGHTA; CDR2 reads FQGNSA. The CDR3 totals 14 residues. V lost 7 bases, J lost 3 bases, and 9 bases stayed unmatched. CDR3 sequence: CASTRGSGGYEQYF. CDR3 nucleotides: TGTGCCAGCACCCGAGGCTCAGGGGGCTACGAGCAGTACTTC.

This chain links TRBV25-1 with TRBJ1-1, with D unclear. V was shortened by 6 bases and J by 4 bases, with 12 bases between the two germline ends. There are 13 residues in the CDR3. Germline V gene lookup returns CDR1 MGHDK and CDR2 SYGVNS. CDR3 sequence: CASRASWGTEAFF. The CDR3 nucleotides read TGTGCCAGCAGGGCCTCTTGGGGCACTGAAGCTTTCTTT.

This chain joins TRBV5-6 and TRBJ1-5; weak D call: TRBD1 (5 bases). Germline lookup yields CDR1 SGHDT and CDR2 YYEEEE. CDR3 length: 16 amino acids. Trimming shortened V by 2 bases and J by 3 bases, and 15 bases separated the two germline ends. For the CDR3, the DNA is TGTGCCAGCAGCTTTGGGCCTCCGGGGGACAATCAGCCCCAGCATTTT. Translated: CASSFGPPGDNQPQHF.

CDR3: CASGPGVYTEAFF. The CDR3 DNA reads TGTGCTAGTGGTCCAGGGGTTTACACTGAAGCTTTCTTT. The chain links TRBV12-5 to TRBJ1-1; D perhaps matches TRBD1 (6 bases). The V end was cut by 5 bases, the J end by 3 bases, with 10 bases between. The CDR3 loop spans 13 amino acids. Germline values: CDR1 LGHNT, CDR2 FRNRAP.

CDR3: CASSTPYRAGGGDEQFF. The CDR3, as DNA: TGTGCCAGCAGCACCCCCTACAGGGCGGGAGGTGGGGATGAGCAGTTCTTC. This chain uses TRBV21-1 with TRBJ2-1; the table's D call, TRBD2, has no DNA check behind it. TRBV21-1 is tagged as a pseudogene. The CDR3 is 17 residues long.

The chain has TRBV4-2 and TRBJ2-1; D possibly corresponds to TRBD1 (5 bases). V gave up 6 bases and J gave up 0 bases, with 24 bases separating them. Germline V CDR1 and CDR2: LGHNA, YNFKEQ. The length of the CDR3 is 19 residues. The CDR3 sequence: CASSPSTQGLVSSYNEQFF. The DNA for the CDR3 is TGTGCCAGCAGTCCCAGCACCCAGGGCTTAGTGAGCTCCTACAATGAGCAGTTCTTC.

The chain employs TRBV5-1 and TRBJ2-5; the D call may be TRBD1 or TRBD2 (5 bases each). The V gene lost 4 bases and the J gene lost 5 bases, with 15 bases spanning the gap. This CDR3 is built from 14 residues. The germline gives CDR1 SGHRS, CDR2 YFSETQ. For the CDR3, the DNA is TGCGCCAGCAGCGTCGGTCCCGGGGCGGAGACCCAGTACTTC. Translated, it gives CASSVGPGAETQYF.